These T cell receptor beta chains were read from a single sample in a study of blood T cells in healthy people across ages. TCRdb re-called the 5' RACE reads with MiXCR, one entry per CDR3 protein. Among about 1.5 million distinct CDR3 sequences listed, 42% were seen once. Sequencing was carried out using blood. The receptor source for this set is a woman under 30 in good health. Both conserved end residues are part of each CDR3. The order of the fields is CDR3 protein, CDR3 DNA, V gene, clone size, D gene, J gene. A D gene is named only where the DNA matches it firmly. Size is stated for part of the rows, as once, few or many counts, or as a class when the clone is expanded.

CDR3 protein: CATSDPGQGGEQFF
CDR3 DNA: TGTGCCACCAGTGATCCGGGACAGGGGGGCGAGCAGTTCTTC
V gene: TRBV24-1
clone size: -
D gene: TRBD1
J gene: TRBJ2-1

CDR3 protein: CASSLWQNTGELFF
CDR3 DNA: TGTGCCAGCAGTTTGTGGCAGAACACCGGGGAGCTGTTTTTT
V gene: TRBV12-3/TRBV12-4
clone size: few
D gene: -
J gene: TRBJ2-2

CDR3 protein: CASSYAPSDGYTF
CDR3 DNA: TGTGCCAGCAGTTACGCCCCGTCGGATGGCTACACCTTC
V gene: TRBV6-5
clone size: many
D gene: -
J gene: TRBJ1-2

CDR3 protein: CASSQDGAVTNYGYTF
CDR3 DNA: TGTGCCAGCAGCCAAGATGGGGCGGTGACTAACTATGGCTACACCTTC
V gene: TRBV4-2
clone size: -
D gene: -
J gene: TRBJ1-2

CDR3 protein: CSPEGLAGDNEQFF
CDR3 DNA: TGCAGCCCCGAGGGGCTAGCGGGGGACAATGAGCAGTTCTTC
V gene: TRBV29-1
clone size: few
D gene: TRBD2
J gene: TRBJ2-1

CDR3 protein: CASSYPDRVDEQYF
CDR3 DNA: TGTGCCAGCAGTTACCCGGACAGGGTGGACGAGCAGTACTTC
V gene: TRBV6-6
clone size: -
D gene: TRBD1
J gene: TRBJ2-7

CDR3 protein: CSARDRRLAATDTQYF
CDR3 DNA: TGCAGTGCTAGAGACCGACGACTAGCGGCCACAGATACGCAGTATTTT
V gene: TRBV20-1
clone size: few
D gene: TRBD2
J gene: TRBJ2-3

CDR3 protein: CSVEFGNTEAFF
CDR3 DNA: TGCAGCGTTGAATTTGGGAACACTGAAGCTTTCTTT
V gene: TRBV29-1
clone size: few
D gene: -
J gene: TRBJ1-1

CDR3 protein: CASSQPSGEEFF
CDR3 DNA: TGTGCCAGCAGCCAACCCTCAGGGGAGGAGTTCTTC
V gene: TRBV3-1
clone size: -
D gene: -
J gene: TRBJ2-1

CDR3 protein: CSVGHRLAGGNEQFF
CDR3 DNA: TGCAGCGTTGGTCACCGCCTAGCGGGAGGCAATGAGCAGTTCTTC
V gene: TRBV29-1
clone size: few
D gene: TRBD2
J gene: TRBJ2-1

CDR3 protein: CTSSTTGGRSYEQYF
CDR3 DNA: TGCACCAGCAGCACAACAGGGGGGCGCTCCTACGAGCAGTACTTC
V gene: TRBV5-1
clone size: -
D gene: TRBD1
J gene: TRBJ2-7

CDR3 protein: CASSLAKGLAGGCTDTQYF
CDR3 DNA: TGTGCCAGCAGCTTAGCGAAGGGACTAGCGGGGGGGTGTACAGATACGCAGTATTTT
V gene: TRBV7-2
clone size: -
D gene: TRBD2
J gene: TRBJ2-3

CDR3 protein: CASSFPIGQGETEAFF
CDR3 DNA: TGTGCCAGCAGCTTCCCCATTGGACAGGGGGAGACTGAAGCTTTCTTT
V gene: TRBV7-9
clone size: -
D gene: TRBD1
J gene: TRBJ1-1

CDR3 protein: CAISAGTSHGYTF
CDR3 DNA: TGTGCCATCAGTGCGGGGACAAGCCATGGCTACACCTTC
V gene: TRBV10-3
clone size: few
D gene: -
J gene: TRBJ1-2

CDR3 protein: CASSPPGRSNYGYTF
CDR3 DNA: TGTGCCAGCTCACCACCGGGCAGGTCTAACTATGGCTACACCTTC
V gene: TRBV18
clone size: -
D gene: -
J gene: TRBJ1-2

CDR3 protein: CATSRDSGGPYEQYF
CDR3 DNA: TGTGCCACCAGCAGAGATAGCGGGGGCCCCTACGAGCAGTACTTC
V gene: TRBV15
clone size: few
D gene: TRBD2
J gene: TRBJ2-7

CDR3 protein: CSVVGWAEAFF
CDR3 DNA: TGCAGCGTGGTAGGGTGGGCTGAAGCTTTCTTT
V gene: TRBV29-1
clone size: -
D gene: -
J gene: TRBJ1-1